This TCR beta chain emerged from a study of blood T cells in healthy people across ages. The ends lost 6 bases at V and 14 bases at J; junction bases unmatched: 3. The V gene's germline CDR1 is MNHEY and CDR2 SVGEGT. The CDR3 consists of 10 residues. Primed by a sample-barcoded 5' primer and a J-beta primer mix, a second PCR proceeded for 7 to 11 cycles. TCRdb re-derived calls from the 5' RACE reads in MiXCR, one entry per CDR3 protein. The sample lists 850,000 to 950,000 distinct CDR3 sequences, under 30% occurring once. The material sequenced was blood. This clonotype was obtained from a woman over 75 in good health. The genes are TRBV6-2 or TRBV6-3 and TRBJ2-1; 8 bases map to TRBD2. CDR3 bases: TGTGCCAGCAGAAATAGCGGGAAGTTCTTC. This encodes CASRNSGKFF.